The 30 T cell receptor beta chains in this list originate from one sample, sequenced in a study of blood T cell repertoires in COVID-19. Some clones are missing from TCRdb's copy, which holds only in-frame ones; the method was immunoSEQ multiplex PCR. The data contain some 20,000 clones, around 86% of them singletons. Sequencing input: peripheral blood. The receptor set was obtained from a human donor in a cohort sampled during active COVID-19.

The chain has TRBV6-4 and TRBJ2-2, with 9 nucleotides matching TRBD1. The CDR3 has 14 residues. J gave up 7 bases and V 0 bases, and 0 bases lay outside the gene matches. Germline V gives CDR1 MRHNA, CDR2 SNTAGT. CDR3 loop: CASSDSTGGGELFF. CDR3 nucleotides: TGTGCCAGCAGTGACTCGACAGGGGGCGGGGAGCTGTTTTTT.

J is TRBJ2-2 and V is TRBV5-1; TRBD1 matches at 10 bases. The germline V gene encodes CDR1 SGHRS and CDR2 YFSETQ. This CDR3 comprises 17 residues. The V segment lost 4 bases and the J segment 4 bases; nucleotides outside the gene matches: 10. The CDR3 DNA sequence: TGCGCCAGCAGCGAAAGAACCGGGACAGGGGTCACCGGGGAGCTGTTTTTT. Amino acids: CASSERTGTGVTGELFF. Complete variable domain (other parts from reference TRBV5-1 and TRBJ2-2): KAGVTQTPRYLIKTRGQQVTLSCSPISGHRSVSWYQQTPGQGLQFLFEYFSETQRNKGNFPGRFSGRQFSNSRSEMNVSTLELGDSALYLCASSERTGTGVTGELFFGEGSRLTVL.

The V and J genes are TRBV5-1 and TRBJ2-3; 9 bases align to TRBD2. The germline CDR1 and CDR2 sequences are SGHRS and YFSETQ. J was trimmed by 0 bases and V by 0 bases; bases with no gene match: 5. There are 17 residues in the CDR3. The CDR3, as DNA: TGCGCCAGCAGCTTGGTGAGACTAGCGGCTAGCACAGATACGCAGTATTTT. Its protein product is CASSLVRLAASTDTQYF.

The genes are TRBV5-1 and TRBJ1-1; D not resolved. The V and J ends lost 4 bases and 4 bases respectively, with 17 bases between them. The CDR3 loop spans 15 amino acids. Germline V gene lookup returns CDR1 SGHRS and CDR2 YFSETQ. CDR3 loop: CASSQTTVKGTEAFF. The CDR3 DNA reads as TGCGCCAGCAGCCAGACCACAGTGAAAGGCACTGAAGCTTTCTTT.

J is TRBJ2-2 and V is TRBV2; TRBD1 might be the D (6 bases). Germline CDR1 and CDR2: SNHLY and FYNNEI. Between the trimmed V and J ends, which lost 4 bases and 3 bases, there was a span of 12 bases. CDR3 length equals 15 residues. The CDR3 DNA sequence: TGTGCCAGCAGTGTCTGGGGGCAGGACACCGGGGAGCTGTTTTTT. Protein product: CASSVWGQDTGELFF. Full variable domain (remainder filled in from reference TRBV2 and TRBJ2-2): EPEVTQTPSHQVTQMGQEVILRCVPISNHLYFYWYRQILGQKVEFLVSFYNNEISEKSEIFDDQFSVERPDGSNFTLKIRSTKLEDSAMYFCASSVWGQDTGELFFGEGSRLTVL.

The rearrangement uses TRBV7-9 and TRBJ1-6, with a tentative D call TRBD1 (6 bases). V was cut by 1 base and J by 1 base, with 11 bases left in between. CDR3 length: 17 residues. Germline CDR1 reads SEHNR; CDR2 reads FQNEAQ (reference sequence). The CDR3, as DNA: TGTGCCAGCAGCTTAGAGGGGGAGAGGTCCTATAATTCACCCCTCCACTTT. Encoded protein: CASSLEGERSYNSPLHF.

V is TRBV5-1 and J is TRBJ2-1, with TRBD1 matching 9 bases. CDR1 SGHRS and CDR2 YFSETQ come from the germline V gene. CDR3 length equals 16 residues. V lost 1 base, J lost 4 bases, and 6 bases stayed unmatched. The CDR3 DNA reads TGCGCCAGCAGCTTGACCCGGGACAGGGAGTACAATGAGCAGTTCTTC. It is translated as CASSLTRDREYNEQFF.

This chain uses TRBV5-4 with TRBJ2-1, with 8 nucleotides matching TRBD1. Germline assignment: CDR1 SGHNT and CDR2 YYREEE (reference sequence). The J segment lost 1 base and the V segment lost 4 bases, leaving 4 bases of the junction unmatched. This CDR3 contains 15 residues. DNA for the CDR3: TGTGCCAGCAGCGACGGGACAGGATCCTACAATGAGCAGTTCTTC. Amino acid sequence: CASSDGTGSYNEQFF. The complete variable domain, with remaining parts taken from reference TRBV5-4 and TRBJ2-1, reads ETGVTQSPTHLIKTRGQQVTLRCSSQSGHNTVSWYQQALGQGPQFIFQYYREEENGRGNFPPRFSGLQFPNYSSELNVNALELDDSALYLCASSDGTGSYNEQFFGPGTRLTVL.

V is TRBV7-9 and J is TRBJ2-7, with D possibly matching TRBD2 (5 bases). Trimming took 5 bases from V and 2 from J, leaving 10 bases between them. Germline lookup yields CDR1 SEHNR and CDR2 FQNEAQ (reference sequence). The CDR3 contains 13 residues. The CDR3 reads CASSPEGPYEQYF. The CDR3 DNA is TGTGCCAGCAGCCCTGAGGGCCCCTACGAGCAGTACTTC.

The J gene is TRBJ1-2, the V gene TRBV6-5; 9 nucleotides match TRBD1. This CDR3 contains 13 residues. The ends lost 6 bases at V and 4 bases at J; junction bases unmatched: 3. Germline V CDR1 and CDR2: MNHEY, SVGAGI. The CDR3 region has the DNA TGTGCCAGCAGAGCGACAGGGGGCTATGGCTACACCTTC. Residues: CASRATGGYGYTF.

The V gene is TRBV3-1 (or the pseudogene TRBV3-2), the J gene TRBJ2-7; a weak D match, TRBD1 (6 bases). The CDR3 has 13 residues. V lost 5 bases to trimming and J lost 1 base, with 9 bases between them. CDR1 and CDR2 from the germline V gene are LGHDT and YNNKEL (reference sequence). The CDR3 loop reads CASSVQGSYEQYF. In DNA form, the CDR3 reads TGTGCCAGCAGCGTACAGGGTTCCTACGAGCAGTACTTC.

The rearrangement links TRBV6-1 to TRBJ1-1; tentatively, D is TRBD1 (5 bases). V was cut by 1 base and J by 4 bases, with 10 bases left in between. CDR1 MNHNS and CDR2 SASEGT come from the germline V gene. The CDR3 consists of 14 residues. CDR3: CASSEGQGFTEAFF. The CDR3 bases are TGTGCCAGCAGTGAAGGGCAGGGTTTCACTGAAGCTTTCTTT.

V gene TRBV19 combines with J gene TRBJ2-4; a possible D gene is TRBD1 (5 bases). The germline V gene has CDR1 LNHDA and CDR2 SQIVND (reference sequence). The CDR3 spans 14 residues. Between the trimmed V and J ends, which lost 3 bases and 2 bases, there was a span of 8 bases. DNA of the CDR3: TGTGCCAGTAGTATTTCAGGGACCAAAAACATTCAGTACTTC. This sequence encodes CASSISGTKNIQYF.

The chain links TRBV12-3 or TRBV12-4 to TRBJ1-1, with 8 bases lining up with TRBD1. The CDR3 sequence is 11 residues long. Trimming took 7 bases from V and 8 from J; bases not matched to a gene: 3. CDR3 amino acids: CASTRTGEAFF. The DNA of the CDR3 is TGTGCCAGCACTCGGACAGGGGAAGCTTTCTTT.

This clone was recorded once. The chain joins TRBV7-3 to TRBJ2-3, with 8 bases matching TRBD2. CDR3 length equals 16 residues. The ends lost 6 bases at V and 1 base at J; junction bases unmatched: 9. Germline CDR1 reads SGHTA; CDR2 reads FQGTGA. This CDR3 reads CASRRSGSGGTDTQYF. CDR3 sequence (DNA): TGTGCCAGCAGACGAAGCGGGAGTGGGGGCACAGATACGCAGTATTTT.

The gene calls are TRBV7-6 and TRBJ2-1; no firm D call. CDR1 and CDR2 (germline): SGHVS, FNYEAQ. Trimming left V 2 bases short and J 1 base short, with 9 bases between. The CDR3 is 15 amino acids. As DNA, the CDR3 is TGTGCCAGCAGCTTATTCACACCGTCCTACAATGAGCAGTTCTTC. Translating gives CASSLFTPSYNEQFF.

The rearrangement uses TRBV7-9 and TRBJ2-1; TRBD2 matches 7 bases. Germline V gene sequence: CDR1 SEHNR, CDR2 FQNEAQ (reference sequence). The CDR3 runs to 14 residues. With 2 bases clipped from V and 7 bases from J, the junction kept 5 bases outside the gene matches. CDR3 loop: CASSLSTSSNEQFF. Here the CDR3 DNA reads TGTGCCAGCAGCTTATCGACTAGCAGTAATGAGCAGTTCTTC.

The rearrangement joins TRBV19 to TRBJ1-5; D perhaps matches TRBD1 (5 bases). The germline V gene encodes CDR1 LNHDA and CDR2 SQIVND (reference sequence). Trimming stripped 4 bases from V and 6 bases from J, with 19 bases between. This CDR3 comprises 16 residues. CDR3 nucleotides: TGTGCCAGTAGTAGGTCCTCTCGGCAGGGCGGTCAGCCCCAGCATTTT. This codes for CASSRSSRQGGQPQHF.

The genes are TRBV19 and TRBJ1-4, with unresolved D. Trimming pared 3 bases from V and 0 bases from J, leaving 5 bases between. This CDR3 spans 14 amino acids. The germline gives CDR1 LNHDA, CDR2 SQIVND (reference sequence). CDR3 in amino acids: CASSIKSTNEKLFF. The CDR3 nucleotides read TGTGCCAGTAGTATCAAATCAACTAATGAAAAACTGTTTTTT.

The chain carries TRBV5-1 and TRBJ2-1; 12 bases map to TRBD2. In germline, CDR1 is SGHRS, CDR2 YFSETQ. The CDR3 extends over 17 amino acids. Germline trimming cut 4 bases from V and 7 bases from J; bases unmatched to any gene: 12. CDR3 nucleotides: TGCGCCAGCAGCCTCGGGGCCGGGCTAGCGGGAGGGAATGAGCAGTTCTTC. Encoded protein: CASSLGAGLAGGNEQFF.

This chain joins TRBV4-2 and TRBJ2-3, with TRBD2 identical over 8 bases. CDR1 and CDR2 from the germline V gene are LGHNA and YNFKEQ. The CDR3 is 17 residues long. J was trimmed by 1 base and V by 1 base; bases with no gene match: 7. The chain's CDR3 is CASSQALAGSGTDTQYF. As DNA, the CDR3 is TGTGCCAGCAGCCAAGCTTTAGCGGGGTCGGGCACAGATACGCAGTATTTT.

The gene calls are TRBV6-5 and TRBJ2-2; no clear D. CDR1 and CDR2 from the germline V gene are MNHEY and SVGAGI. This CDR3 region has 15 residues. The V end was cut by 0 bases, the J end by 2 bases, with 7 bases between. The CDR3 is CASSYSRLNTGELFF. The CDR3 nucleotides are TGTGCCAGCAGTTACTCGAGACTCAACACCGGGGAGCTGTTTTTT.

This clone was recorded once. In DNA form, the CDR3 reads TGCAGCGTTGATTGGGGGACTAGCGGGAGGTGGAATGAGCAGTTCTTC. Translated, it gives CSVDWGTSGRWNEQFF. This chain joins TRBV29-1 and TRBJ2-1; TRBD2 aligns across 15 bases. Germline trimming cut 3 bases from V and 7 bases from J; bases unmatched to any gene: 7. The CDR3 has 16 residues. The V gene's germline CDR1 is SQVTM and CDR2 ANQGSEA.

This chain links TRBV28 with TRBJ1-6; 9 nucleotides match TRBD1. CDR1 and CDR2 (germline): MDHEN, SYDVKM. The trim removed 3 bases at V and 6 bases at J, leaving 12 bases unmatched. This CDR3 has 18 amino acids. CDR3 sequence (DNA): TGTGCCAGCAGTTTGCTAACCGGGAGGGACAGGGTTAATTCACCCCTCCACTTT. Protein: CASSLLTGRDRVNSPLHF. The full variable domain, its missing parts supplied by reference TRBV28 and TRBJ1-6, is DVKVTQSSRYLVKRTGEKVFLECVQDMDHENMFWYRQDPGLGLRLIYFSYDVKMKEKGDIPEGYSVSREKKERFSLILESASTNQTSMYLCASSLLTGRDRVNSPLHFGNGTRLTVT.

The gene calls are TRBV6-5 and TRBJ2-3; tentatively, D is TRBD1 (5 bases). CDR1 MNHEY and CDR2 SVGAGI come from the germline V gene. This CDR3 has 15 residues. The germline V and J ends were trimmed by 4 bases and 0 bases, with 11 bases remaining between them. DNA for the CDR3: TGTGCCAGCAGTTTCCGGGCAGGGAGCACAGATACGCAGTATTTT. Protein product: CASSFRAGSTDTQYF.

This clone appeared a few times. The V call is TRBV3-1 (or the pseudogene TRBV3-2), the J call TRBJ2-7; 8 bases line up with TRBD2. J was trimmed by 5 bases and V by 8 bases; bases with no gene match: 5. The CDR3 consists of 12 residues. CDR1 LGHDT and CDR2 YNNKEL come from the germline V gene (reference sequence). This CDR3 is CASASGRNEQYF. In DNA form, the CDR3 reads TGTGCCAGCGCCAGCGGGAGAAACGAGCAGTACTTC.

This chain links TRBV5-1 with TRBJ2-7; D perhaps matches TRBD1 (6 bases). V was trimmed by 0 bases and J by 6 bases, leaving 22 bases between them. This CDR3 comprises 17 residues. The V gene's germline CDR1 is SGHRS and CDR2 YFSETQ. DNA of the CDR3: TGCGCCAGCAGCTTGGCCGATGCGGACAGAAAGACGGTCGAGCAGTACTTC. Protein product: CASSLADADRKTVEQYF.

The genes are TRBV12-3 or TRBV12-4 and TRBJ1-1; D gene unclear. V lost 5 bases and J lost 11, with 9 bases in between. CDR3 size: 10 residues. This chain's CDR3 is CASSGLEAFF. The CDR3 region has the DNA TGTGCCAGCAGTGGCCTGGAGGCTTTCTTT.

This chain uses TRBV7-9 with TRBJ2-7; tentatively, D is TRBD1 (6 bases). This CDR3 region has 13 residues. V lost 5 bases and J 5 bases, leaving 13 bases between the germline ends. The germline CDR1 and CDR2 sequences are SEHNR and FQNEAQ (reference sequence). This chain's CDR3 is CASSPTGFNEQYF. The DNA for the CDR3 is TGTGCCAGCAGCCCCACAGGGTTCAACGAGCAGTACTTC.

The V gene is TRBV6-1, the J gene TRBJ2-3, with TRBD2 as a possible D gene (6 bases). Germline CDR1 and CDR2: MNHNS and SASEGT. The CDR3 has 15 residues. V lost 3 bases to trimming and J lost 4 bases, with 14 bases between them. In DNA form, the CDR3 reads TGTGCCAGCAGTGATACAGGAGGGCCCGCAGATACGCAGTATTTT. This translates into CASSDTGGPADTQYF.